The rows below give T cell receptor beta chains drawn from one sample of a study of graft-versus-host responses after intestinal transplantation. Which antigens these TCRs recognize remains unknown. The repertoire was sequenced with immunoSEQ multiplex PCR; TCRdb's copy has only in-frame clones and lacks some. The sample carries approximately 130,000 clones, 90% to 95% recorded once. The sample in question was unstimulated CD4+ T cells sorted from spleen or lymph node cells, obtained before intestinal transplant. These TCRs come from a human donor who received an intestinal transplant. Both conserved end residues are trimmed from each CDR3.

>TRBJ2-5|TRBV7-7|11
ASSLEAGETQY
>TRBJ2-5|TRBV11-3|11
ASSLGGAETQY
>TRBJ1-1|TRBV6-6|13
ASSFTGGSNTEAF
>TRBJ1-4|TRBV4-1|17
ASSLPTGNAYTYNEKLF
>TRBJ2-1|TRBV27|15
ASSGLAGGGPYNEQF
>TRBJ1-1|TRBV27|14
ASSWSFQEGRTEAF
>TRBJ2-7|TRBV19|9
ARAGSYEQY
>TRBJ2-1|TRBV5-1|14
ASSLSPNNPYNEQF
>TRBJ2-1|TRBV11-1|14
ASSSSGTGPYNEQF
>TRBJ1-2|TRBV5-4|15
ASSSKQSGSHSYGYT
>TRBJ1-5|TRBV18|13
ASSPYGTDNQPQH
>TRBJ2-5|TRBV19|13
ASSILAGGRETQY
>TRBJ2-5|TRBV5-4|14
ASSLDGTPRRETQY
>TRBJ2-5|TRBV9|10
ASSGPGETQY
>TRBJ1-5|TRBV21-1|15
ASSKEGEITINQPQH
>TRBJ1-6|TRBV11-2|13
ASSLVDISNSPLH
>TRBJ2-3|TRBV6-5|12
ASKPGGLTDTQY
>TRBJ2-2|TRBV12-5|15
ASGLFRGRKYTGELF
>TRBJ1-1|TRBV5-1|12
ASSLGSRNTEAF
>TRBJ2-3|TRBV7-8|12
ASSRRASPDTQY
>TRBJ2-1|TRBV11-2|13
ASSLERGSYNEQF
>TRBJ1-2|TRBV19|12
ASSIGAGPAGYT
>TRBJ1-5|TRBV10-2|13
ASSESGGVRQPQH
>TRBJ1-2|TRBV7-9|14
ASSPKEGVSNYGYT
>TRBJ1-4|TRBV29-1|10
SVEETQGKLF
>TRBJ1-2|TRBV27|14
ASSPRSQTVFYGYT
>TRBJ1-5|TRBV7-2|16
ASSPNPLGGRIHQPQH
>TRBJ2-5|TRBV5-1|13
ASSFSGTGRETQY
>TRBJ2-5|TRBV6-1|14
ASSERGSYGRETQY
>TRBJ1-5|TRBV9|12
ASSRAGVYQPQH
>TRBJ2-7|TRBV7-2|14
ASSLSSVGATYEQY
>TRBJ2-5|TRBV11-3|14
ASSLGLAGAQETQY
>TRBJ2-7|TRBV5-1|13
ASSLAPGGAGEQY
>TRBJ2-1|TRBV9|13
ASSEPGQAWGEQF
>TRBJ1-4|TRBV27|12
ASSQRQFNEKLF
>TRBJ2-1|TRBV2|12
ASSVEQVGNEQF
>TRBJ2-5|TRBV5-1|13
ASSLSLDRVQTQY
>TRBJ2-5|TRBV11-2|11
ASSVPYMETQY
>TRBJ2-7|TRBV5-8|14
ASSLTHDEAWYEQY
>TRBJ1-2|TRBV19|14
ASRDRGFSTNYGYT
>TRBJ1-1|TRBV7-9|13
ASSSRTGVNTEAF
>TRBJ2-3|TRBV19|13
ASSNQAGSTDTQY
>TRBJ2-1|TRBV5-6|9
ASSRGNEQF
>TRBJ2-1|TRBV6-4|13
ASSPGTSGSNEQF
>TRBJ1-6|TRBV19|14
ATQEAAGLYNSPLH
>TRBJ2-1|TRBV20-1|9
SARSSNEQF
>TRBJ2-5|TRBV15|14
ATSRDPRGPQETQY
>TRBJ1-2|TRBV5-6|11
ASSLLSGLGYT
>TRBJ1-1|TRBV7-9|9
ASSHFTEAF
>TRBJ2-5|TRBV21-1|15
ASSKRAMGLIGETQY
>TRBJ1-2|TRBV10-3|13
AISEDWGANYGYT
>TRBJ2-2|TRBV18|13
ASSPPNANTGELF
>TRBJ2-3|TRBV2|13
ASRRRDSRPDTQY
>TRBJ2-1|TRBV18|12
ASSLSTGYNEQF
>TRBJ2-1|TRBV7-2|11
ASSYGGLNEQF
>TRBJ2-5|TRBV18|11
ASSPMQGETQY
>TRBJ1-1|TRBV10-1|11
ASSGAANTEAF
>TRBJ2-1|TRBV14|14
ASSQVGRGRGNEQF